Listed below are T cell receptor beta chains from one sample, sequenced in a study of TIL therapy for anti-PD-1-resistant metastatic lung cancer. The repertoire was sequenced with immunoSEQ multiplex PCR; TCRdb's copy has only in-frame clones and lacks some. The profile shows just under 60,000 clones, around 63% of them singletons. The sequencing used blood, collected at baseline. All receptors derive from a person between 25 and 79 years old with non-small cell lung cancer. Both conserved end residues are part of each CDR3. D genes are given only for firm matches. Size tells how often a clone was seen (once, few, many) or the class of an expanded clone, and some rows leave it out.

CDR3: CASSPRRGRDRENSPLHF
DNA: TGTGCCAGCAGTCCCCGGCGAGGCCGGGACAGGGAAAATTCACCCCTCCACTTT
V: TRBV25-1
size: -
D: TRBD1
J: TRBJ1-6

CDR3: CASSPLNTDTQYF
DNA: TGTGCCAGCAGCCCACTTAACACAGATACGCAGTATTTT
V: TRBV7-9
size: few
D: -
J: TRBJ2-3

CDR3: CASKDIGNTEAFF
DNA: TGTGCCAGCAAGGATATTGGAAACACTGAAGCTTTCTTT
V: TRBV2
size: -
D: -
J: TRBJ1-1

CDR3: CASSAGGDTQYF
DNA: TGTGCCAGCAGTGCGGGGGGAGATACGCAGTATTTT
V: TRBV2
size: -
D: TRBD2
J: TRBJ2-3

CDR3: CASSLAEGSNYGYTF
DNA: TGCGCCAGCAGCTTGGCCGAGGGCTCTAACTATGGCTACACCTTC
V: TRBV5-1
size: -
D: -
J: TRBJ1-2

CDR3: CASSQDSSGNTIYF
DNA: TGCGCCAGCAGCCAGGACTCTTCTGGAAACACCATATATTTT
V: TRBV5-1
size: few
D: -
J: TRBJ1-3

CDR3: CASSKQGNTEAFF
DNA: TGTGCCAGCTCAAAGCAGGGGAACACTGAAGCTTTCTTT
V: TRBV18
size: -
D: -
J: TRBJ1-1

CDR3: CASSDRGTNEKLFF
DNA: TGTGCCAGCAGCGACAGGGGGACTAATGAAAAACTGTTTTTT
V: TRBV7-9
size: few
D: TRBD1
J: TRBJ1-4

CDR3: CASSPFGQGQETQYF
DNA: TGTGCCAGCAGCCCTTTCGGACAGGGACAAGAGACCCAGTACTTC
V: TRBV9
size: -
D: TRBD1
J: TRBJ2-5

CDR3: CASSYRDQEKLFF
DNA: TGTGCCAGCAGTTACAGGGACCAGGAAAAACTGTTTTTT
V: TRBV6-6
size: -
D: -
J: TRBJ1-4

CDR3: CASSLGQGITYEQYF
DNA: TGTGCCAGCAGCTTGGGACAGGGGATTACCTACGAGCAGTACTTC
V: TRBV5-7
size: -
D: TRBD1
J: TRBJ2-7

CDR3: CASSVTGNSYNEQFF
DNA: TGTGCCAGCAGCGTGACAGGGAACTCCTACAATGAGCAGTTCTTC
V: TRBV9
size: -
D: TRBD1
J: TRBJ2-1

CDR3: CAHSRWGDTQYF
DNA: TGTGCACATTCCCGGTGGGGGGATACGCAGTATTTT
V: TRBV30
size: few
D: -
J: TRBJ2-3

CDR3: CASGLAGGSYNEQFF
DNA: TGTGCCAGCGGGCTAGCGGGAGGATCCTACAATGAGCAGTTCTTC
V: TRBV7-3
size: many
D: TRBD2
J: TRBJ2-1

CDR3: CASSLQGTTGNTIYF
DNA: TGTGCCAGCAGTTTACAGGGGACAACTGGAAACACCATATATTTT
V: TRBV6-1
size: few
D: TRBD1
J: TRBJ1-3

CDR3: CASRKAGTSETQYF
DNA: TGTGCCAGCAGAAAAGCCGGGACATCAGAGACCCAGTACTTC
V: TRBV11-2
size: -
D: -
J: TRBJ2-5

CDR3: CASTRGIGETQYF
DNA: TGTGCTAGCACCCGGGGTATCGGAGAGACCCAGTACTTC
V: TRBV7-7
size: -
D: -
J: TRBJ2-5

CDR3: CASSLGPGSDQPQHF
DNA: TGTGCCAGCAGTTTAGGTCCAGGGAGTGATCAGCCCCAGCATTTT
V: TRBV28
size: -
D: -
J: TRBJ1-5

CDR3: CASSLRGGYTDTQYF
DNA: TGTGCCAGCAGCCTTAGGGGGGGGTACACAGATACGCAGTATTTT
V: TRBV7-6
size: -
D: -
J: TRBJ2-3

CDR3: CASSLDGGWDEQFF
DNA: TGTGCCAGCAGCTTAGATGGGGGTTGGGATGAGCAGTTCTTC
V: TRBV7-2
size: -
D: -
J: TRBJ2-1

CDR3: CASRRTSGGAWETQYF
DNA: TGTGCCAGCAGACGGACTAGCGGGGGGGCGTGGGAGACCCAGTACTTC
V: TRBV11-2
size: -
D: TRBD2
J: TRBJ2-5

CDR3: CASSLLSSGRNTGELFF
DNA: TGTGCCAGCAGCTTGCTGAGTAGCGGGAGGAACACCGGGGAGCTGTTTTTT
V: TRBV5-4
size: -
D: TRBD2
J: TRBJ2-2

CDR3: CASSDTGTELNYGYTF
DNA: TGTGCCAGCAGTGACACCGGGACAGAGTTAAACTATGGCTACACCTTC
V: TRBV6-4
size: -
D: TRBD1
J: TRBJ1-2

CDR3: CASSYSGQGYEQYF
DNA: TGTGCCAGCAGTTATTCGGGACAGGGATACGAGCAGTACTTC
V: TRBV6-5
size: -
D: TRBD1
J: TRBJ2-7

CDR3: CASSYLANTEAFF
DNA: TGTGCCAGCAGTTATTTGGCTAACACTGAAGCTTTCTTT
V: TRBV6-5
size: -
D: -
J: TRBJ1-1

CDR3: CASSYTTGQGADTQYF
DNA: TGTGCCAGCAGTTATACCACGGGACAGGGGGCAGATACGCAGTATTTT
V: TRBV2
size: -
D: TRBD1
J: TRBJ2-3

CDR3: CASSISGTQETQYF
DNA: TGTGCCAGCAGCATAAGCGGGACCCAAGAGACCCAGTACTTC
V: TRBV7-8
size: -
D: TRBD2
J: TRBJ2-5

CDR3: CASRQVSTDTQYF
DNA: TGTGCCAGCAGACAGGTTAGCACAGATACGCAGTATTTT
V: TRBV6-5
size: once
D: -
J: TRBJ2-3